This TCR beta chain was documented in a study of identical twins. This clonotype was recorded a few times. Its target is unknown. Germline V gene lookup returns CDR1 SEHNR and CDR2 FQNEAQ (reference sequence). J was trimmed by 6 bases and V by 3 bases; bases with no gene match: 7. This CDR3 comprises 15 residues. Each CDR3 protein gets one entry after TCRdb re-called the 5' RACE reads with MiXCR. The sample has about 210,000 distinct CDR3 sequences; around 10% are singletons. The study's findings and limits: Analyses of zero insertions could, in part, be confounded by invariant MAIT and iNKT cells.

The chain uses TRBV7-9 and TRBJ2-1; the match to TRBD2 covers 8 bases. Sequenced: memory (CD45RO+) T cells sorted from blood. The clonotype comes from a woman in her late teens or twenties in good health. CDR3 bases: TGTGCCAGCAGCTTCCAGGCGGGGGGTTTCAATGAGCAGTTCTTC. Encoded protein: CASSFQAGGFNEQFF.